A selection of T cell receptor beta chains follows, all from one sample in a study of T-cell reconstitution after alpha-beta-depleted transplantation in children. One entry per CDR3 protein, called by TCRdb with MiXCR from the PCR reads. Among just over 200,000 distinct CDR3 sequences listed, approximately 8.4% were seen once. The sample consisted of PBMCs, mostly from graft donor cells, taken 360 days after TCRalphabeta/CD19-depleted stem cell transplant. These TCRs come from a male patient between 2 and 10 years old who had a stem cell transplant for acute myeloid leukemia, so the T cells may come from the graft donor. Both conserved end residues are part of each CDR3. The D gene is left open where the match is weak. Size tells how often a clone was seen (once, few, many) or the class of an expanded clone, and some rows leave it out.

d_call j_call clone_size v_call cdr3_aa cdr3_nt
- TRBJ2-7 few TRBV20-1 CSASGKGSYEQYF TGCAGTGCTAGCGGGAAGGGATCCTACGAGCAGTACTTC
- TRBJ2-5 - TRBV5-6 CASSRPASQETQYF TGTGCCAGCAGCCGACCGGCAAGTCAAGAGACCCAGTACTTC
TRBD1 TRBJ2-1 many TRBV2 CASQSGGVEQFF TGTGCCAGCCAATCAGGGGGCGTTGAGCAGTTCTTC
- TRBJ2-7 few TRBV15 CATSRDRWKDGRSYEQYF TGTGCCACCAGCAGAGATCGATGGAAGGATGGCCGGTCCTACGAGCAGTACTTC
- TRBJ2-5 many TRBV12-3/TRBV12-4 CASSRTGRPTTQYF TGTGCCAGCAGCCGCACAGGGCGCCCGACCACCCAGTACTTC
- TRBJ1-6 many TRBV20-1 CSARGAGASPLHF TGCAGTGCTAGAGGGGCAGGAGCCTCACCCCTCCACTTT
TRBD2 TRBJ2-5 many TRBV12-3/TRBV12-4 CASRGLAGRTTQYF TGTGCCAGCAGGGGACTAGCGGGCCGCACGACCCAGTACTTC
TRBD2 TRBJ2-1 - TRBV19 CASSIQAGVMDEQFF TGTGCCAGTAGTATCCAAGCGGGAGTGATGGATGAGCAGTTCTTC
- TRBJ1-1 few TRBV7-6 CASSQQGLGAMNTEAFF TGTGCCAGCAGCCAACAGGGACTGGGGGCCATGAACACTGAAGCTTTCTTT
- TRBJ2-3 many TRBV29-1 CSVGSPVDTQYF TGCAGCGTCGGGTCCCCGGTAGATACGCAGTATTTT
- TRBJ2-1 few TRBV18 CASSQGRSSYNEQFF TGTGCCAGCTCACAGGGCAGGTCCTCCTACAATGAGCAGTTCTTC
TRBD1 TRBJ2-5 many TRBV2 CASTGTAVGETQYF TGTGCCAGTACCGGGACAGCAGTCGGGGAGACCCAGTACTTC
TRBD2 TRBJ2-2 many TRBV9 CASSSRTRSHTGELFF TGTGCCAGCAGCAGCCGGACTAGGAGCCACACCGGGGAGCTGTTTTTT
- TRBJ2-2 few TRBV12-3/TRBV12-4 CASSSLAPGELFF TGTGCCAGCAGTTCCCTAGCCCCCGGGGAGCTGTTTTTT
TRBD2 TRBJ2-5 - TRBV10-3 CATQRGLQETQYF TGTGCCACCCAGCGGGGATTACAAGAGACCCAGTACTTC
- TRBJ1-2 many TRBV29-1 CSVEGEAVRYGYTF TGCAGCGTTGAGGGTGAGGCGGTTCGATATGGCTACACCTTC
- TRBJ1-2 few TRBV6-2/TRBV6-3 CASSYSLTGVYGYTF TGTGCCAGCAGTTACTCGTTGACAGGCGTCTATGGCTACACCTTC
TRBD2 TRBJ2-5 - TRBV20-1 CSARGRAWTSGGRRETQYF TGCAGTGCTAGAGGGAGGGCATGGACTAGCGGGGGCCGCCGAGAGACCCAGTACTTC
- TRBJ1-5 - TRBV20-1 CSAREPYSNQPQHF TGCAGTGCCCGGGAGCCTTATAGCAATCAGCCCCAGCATTTT
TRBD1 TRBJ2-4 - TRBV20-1 CSARHGQGAAKNIQYF TGCAGTGCTAGACATGGACAGGGGGCCGCCAAAAACATTCAGTACTTC
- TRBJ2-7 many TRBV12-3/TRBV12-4 CASSFEYSYEQYF TGTGCCAGCAGTTTTGAGTACAGCTACGAGCAGTACTTC
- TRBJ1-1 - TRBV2 CASSERADKAFF TGTGCCAGCAGTGAAAGGGCAGATAAAGCTTTCTTT
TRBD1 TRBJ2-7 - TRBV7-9 CASSPRQGPVSEQYF TGTGCCAGCAGCCCCCGACAGGGTCCTGTTTCCGAGCAGTACTTC
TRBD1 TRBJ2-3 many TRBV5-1 CASKTGGSTDTQYF TGCGCCAGCAAGACAGGGGGAAGCACAGATACGCAGTATTTT
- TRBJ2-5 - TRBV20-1 CSASSGGRLRETQYF TGCAGTGCCAGTTCCGGGGGGCGGTTACGGGAGACCCAGTACTTC
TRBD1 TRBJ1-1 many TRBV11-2 CASSEGQGRLNTEAFF TGTGCCAGCAGCGAGGGACAGGGACGCCTGAACACTGAAGCTTTCTTT
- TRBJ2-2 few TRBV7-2 CASRHNVLGFPGELFF TGTGCCAGCAGGCACAACGTACTAGGATTCCCCGGGGAGCTGTTTTTT
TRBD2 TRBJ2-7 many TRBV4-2 CASSQDIAGGPYEQYF TGTGCCAGCAGCCAAGATATAGCGGGAGGGCCCTACGAGCAGTACTTC
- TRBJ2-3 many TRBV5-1 CASGRGDRDMDTQYF TGCGCCAGCGGGCGGGGGGACAGGGACATGGATACGCAGTATTTT
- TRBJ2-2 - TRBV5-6 CASTPVRTNTGELFF TGTGCCAGCACCCCCGTCCGGACGAACACCGGGGAGCTGTTTTTT
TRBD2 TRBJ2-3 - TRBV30 CAWSGGATDTQYF TGTGCCTGGTCGGGAGGGGCCACAGATACGCAGTATTTT
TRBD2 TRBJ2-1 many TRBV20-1 CSASKASGYNEQFF TGCAGTGCTAGTAAGGCTAGCGGATACAATGAGCAGTTCTTC
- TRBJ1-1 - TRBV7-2 CASSLVKRGTEAFF TGTGCCAGCAGCTTAGTCAAACGGGGCACTGAAGCTTTCTTT
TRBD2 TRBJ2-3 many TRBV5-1 CASGLAGYSWGTDTQYF TGCGCCAGCGGACTAGCGGGATACTCATGGGGCACAGATACGCAGTATTTT
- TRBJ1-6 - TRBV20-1 CSARDREDRPPLHF TGCAGTGCTAGAGATCGAGAGGACCGACCACCCCTCCACTTT
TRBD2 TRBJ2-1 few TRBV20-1 CSATNSGSPGGEQFF TGCAGTGCTACAAATAGCGGGAGCCCCGGTGGTGAGCAGTTCTTC
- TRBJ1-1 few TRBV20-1 CSARESRALVWNTEAFF TGCAGTGCTAGAGAAAGCAGGGCGTTAGTATGGAACACTGAAGCTTTCTTT
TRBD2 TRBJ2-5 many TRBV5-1 CASRSLDGTNQETQYF TGCGCCAGCCGCTCCCTAGACGGGACTAATCAAGAGACCCAGTACTTC
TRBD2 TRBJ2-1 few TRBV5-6 CASSSGLAGGERNEQFF TGTGCCAGCAGCTCCGGACTAGCGGGAGGGGAACGCAATGAGCAGTTCTTC
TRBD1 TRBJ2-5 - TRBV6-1 CAAYQSGTGVETQYF TGTGCCGCATATCAATCCGGGACAGGGGTAGAGACCCAGTACTTC
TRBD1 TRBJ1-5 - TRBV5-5 CASSWGQGNQPQHF TGTGCCAGCAGCTGGGGACAGGGCAATCAGCCCCAGCATTTT
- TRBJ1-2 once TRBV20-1 CCAMGGGGSNYGYTF TGCTGTGCTATGGGGGGAGGAGGGTCTAACTATGGCTACACCTTC
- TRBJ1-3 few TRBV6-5 CASRTASGNTIYF TGTGCCAGCCGGACGGCCTCTGGAAACACCATATATTTT
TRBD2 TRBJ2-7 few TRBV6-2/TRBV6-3 CASYSGRAYEQYF TGTGCCAGCTACAGCGGGAGGGCATACGAGCAGTACTTC
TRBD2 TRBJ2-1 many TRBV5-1 CASRSVPAGVPNEQFF TGCGCCAGCAGATCGGTCCCAGCGGGAGTGCCCAATGAGCAGTTCTTC
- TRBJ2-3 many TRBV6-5 CASSYRSGYSTDTQYF TGTGCCAGCAGTTACCGCTCAGGGTATTCGACAGATACGCAGTATTTT
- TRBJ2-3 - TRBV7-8 CASSLRLAPTQYF TGTGCCAGCAGCTTACGGCTAGCTCCTACGCAGTATTTT
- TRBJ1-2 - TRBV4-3 CASSQPSRGAPNYGYTF TGCGCCAGCAGCCAACCCTCGAGGGGGGCGCCCAACTATGGCTACACCTTC
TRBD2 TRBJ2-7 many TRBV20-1 CSARDSSGRTYEQYF TGCAGTGCTAGAGACTCTAGCGGGCGGACCTACGAGCAGTACTTC
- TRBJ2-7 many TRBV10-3 CAISGTAEDEQYF TGTGCCATCAGTGGGACAGCCGAGGACGAGCAGTACTTC
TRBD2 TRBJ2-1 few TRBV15 CATSRGGGGPTRNEQFF TGTGCCACCAGCAGAGGGGGGGGAGGGCCCACTAGGAATGAGCAGTTCTTC